This T cell receptor beta chain originates from a study of OX40 agonist ivuxolimab in advanced cancers. The V end lost 0 bases, the J end lost 8 bases, and 13 bases lay between the germline ends. The germline gives CDR1 SGHDN, CDR2 FVKESK. This CDR3 is 14 amino acids long. Profiling relied on immunoSEQ multiplex PCR, and the TCRdb table lists in-frame clones only, not all of them. Of roughly 64,000 clones listed, 80% to 90% are singletons. Sequences were derived from CD4+ or CD8+ T cells sorted from blood, sampled in a trial of the OX40 agonist ivuxolimab. V gene TRBV14 combines with J gene TRBJ1-2; possibly TRBD1 for D (5 bases). The TCR originated in an adult with an advanced solid tumor such as melanoma, head and neck, liver or kidney cancer. This chain's CDR3 is CASSQDSQAWGYTF. Written as DNA, the CDR3 is TGTGCCAGCAGCCAAGATTCACAGGCGTGGGGCTACACCTTC.